What follows are 12 T cell receptor beta chains derived from one specimen sequenced in a study of blood T cells in healthy people across ages (dated by TCRdb to the mid-2010s). The receptor library was made with 5' RACE. TCRdb names Illumina HiSeq 2500 as the instrument used. The second PCR ran for roughly 7 to 12 cycles and used a J-beta primer mix along with a sample-barcoded 5' primer. In TCRdb, the public reads were trimmed at Q25 with fastp and aligned with MiXCR, with productive beta chains retained. Duplicate CDR3 protein sequences are folded into a single record with the most common DNA and genes. The sample yields 1.5 million to 1.8 million distinct CDR3 sequences; about 45% were counted once. The ten largest clones take up around 4% of the sample. Sample: blood. Receptors were obtained from a woman aged 18-29 years in good health.

The rearrangement joins TRBV4-3 to TRBJ1-4, with D unresolved. There are 15 residues in the CDR3. Trimming shortened V by 0 bases and J by 0 bases, and 5 bases separated the two germline ends. Germline assignment: CDR1 LGHNA and CDR2 YSLEER. CDR3 DNA sequence: TGCGCCAGCAGCCAAGATGGGTCAACTAATGAAAAACTGTTTTTT. It encodes CASSQDGSTNEKLFF.

The chain combines TRBV27 with TRBJ2-7; unclear D gene. The CDR3 is 15 residues long. Looked up from germline, CDR1 is MNHEY and CDR2 is SMNVEV (reference sequence). V lost 0 bases and J 2 bases, leaving 11 bases between the germline ends. The CDR3 reads CASSLSGGYTYEQYF. The CDR3 bases are TGTGCCAGCAGTTTATCTGGTGGTTATACCTACGAGCAGTACTTC.

The V gene is TRBV6-2 or TRBV6-3, the J gene TRBJ2-1, with D perhaps TRBD2 (5 bases). The J call is in doubt because the DNA end fits TRBJ2-7 better. The V gene's germline CDR1 is MNHEY and CDR2 SVGEGT. The CDR3 extends over 13 amino acids. CDR3 region: CASSYAWRIEQYF. The CDR3 DNA is TGTGCCAGCAGTTACGCCTGGAGGATCGAGCAGTACTTC.

J is TRBJ2-7 and V is TRBV7-9; 8 bases map to TRBD2. There are 14 residues in the CDR3. Looked up from germline, CDR1 is SEHNR and CDR2 is FQNEAQ (reference sequence). J was trimmed by 4 bases and V by 3 bases; bases with no gene match: 5. The CDR3 is CASSFAGGLYEQYF. In nucleotides, the CDR3 is TGTGCCAGCAGCTTCGCGGGAGGCCTTTACGAGCAGTACTTC.

This clonotype turned up a few times. This chain connects TRBV7-9 to TRBJ2-1, with D tentatively TRBD1 (6 bases). Per the germline V gene, CDR1 is SEHNR and CDR2 is FQNEAQ (reference sequence). V lost 8 bases, J lost 10 bases, and 18 bases lay in between. The CDR3 length is 13 residues. The CDR3 here is CASGGQGLLEQFF. The CDR3 DNA is TGTGCCAGCGGCGGGCAGGGGCTACTCGAGCAGTTCTTC. Full variable domain (outside the CDR3, taken from reference TRBV7-9 and TRBJ2-1): DTGVSQNPRHKITKRGQNVTFRCDPISEHNRLYWYRQTLGQGPEFLTYFQNEAQLEKSRLLSDRFSAERPKGSFSTLEIQRTEQGDSAMYLCASGGQGLLEQFFGPGTRLTVL.

The rearrangement links TRBV14 to TRBJ2-5; D gene ambiguous. The DNA matches TRBJ2-7 better at its end, which makes the J call doubtful. CDR1 SGHDN and CDR2 FVKESK come from the germline V gene. This CDR3 region has 17 residues. The CDR3 nucleotides read TGTGCCAGCAGCCAAGATACGTCCGTATTGGGTTTATACGAGCAGTACTTC. Its translation is CASSQDTSVLGLYEQYF.

J is TRBJ2-3 and V is TRBV3-1; possibly TRBD2 for D (6 bases). The CDR3 has 16 residues. V lost 0 bases and J lost 2, with 12 bases in between. Germline CDR1 is LGHDT and CDR2 is YNNKEL (reference sequence). The CDR3 loop is CASSQDMGLFTDTQYF. CDR3 DNA: TGTGCCAGCAGCCAAGATATGGGACTTTTCACAGATACGCAGTATTTT.

V and J are TRBV29-1 and TRBJ1-1, with no clear D. Germline-derived CDR1 and CDR2 are SQVTM and ANQGSEA. The CDR3 is 13 residues long. Trimming removed 3 bases at V and 5 bases at J, with 13 bases between. This CDR3 is CSVEARLRTEAFF. DNA for the CDR3: TGCAGCGTTGAGGCCAGGTTGAGGACTGAAGCTTTCTTT.

This chain uses TRBV7-2 with TRBJ2-5, with TRBD1 identical over 9 bases. CDR3 length: 14 amino acids. Germline lookup yields CDR1 SGHTA and CDR2 FQGNSA. Germline trimming cut 5 bases from V and 11 bases from J; bases unmatched to any gene: 12. CDR3 loop: CASSPQGAWNEQYF. DNA of the CDR3: TGTGCCAGCAGCCCACAGGGGGCGTGGAATGAGCAGTACTTC.

The rearrangement uses TRBV4-3 and TRBJ2-5, with 8 positions matching TRBD2. CDR3 length equals 15 residues. Germline loops: CDR1 LGHNA, CDR2 YSLEER. With V trimmed by 1 base and J by 0 bases, 1 base remained unmatched. The CDR3, as DNA: TGCGCCAGCAGCCAAGCGGGACTAGACCAAGAGACCCAGTACTTC. The encoded protein is CASSQAGLDQETQYF.

This clonotype has just a few counts. The CDR3 loop reads CASSQPRGTQYF. The CDR3 DNA sequence: TGTGCCAGCAGCCAACCCCGAGGGACCCAGTACTTC. J is TRBJ2-5 and V is TRBV14; D is undetermined. CDR1 is SGHDN, CDR2 FVKESK, per germline. V dropped 2 bases and J dropped 7 bases, with 8 bases sitting between them. The CDR3 sequence is 12 residues long.

The J gene is TRBJ2-4, the V gene TRBV9; 14 bases match TRBD2. The end of the DNA aligns better with TRBJ2-7, so the J call may be wrong. The germline CDR1 and CDR2 sequences are SGDLS and YYNGEE. The CDR3 is 17 amino acids. The CDR3 DNA is TGTGCCAGCAGCGTGGGGACTAGCGGGGGCAGCTCCTACGAGCAGTACTTC. Its protein product is CASSVGTSGGSSYEQYF.